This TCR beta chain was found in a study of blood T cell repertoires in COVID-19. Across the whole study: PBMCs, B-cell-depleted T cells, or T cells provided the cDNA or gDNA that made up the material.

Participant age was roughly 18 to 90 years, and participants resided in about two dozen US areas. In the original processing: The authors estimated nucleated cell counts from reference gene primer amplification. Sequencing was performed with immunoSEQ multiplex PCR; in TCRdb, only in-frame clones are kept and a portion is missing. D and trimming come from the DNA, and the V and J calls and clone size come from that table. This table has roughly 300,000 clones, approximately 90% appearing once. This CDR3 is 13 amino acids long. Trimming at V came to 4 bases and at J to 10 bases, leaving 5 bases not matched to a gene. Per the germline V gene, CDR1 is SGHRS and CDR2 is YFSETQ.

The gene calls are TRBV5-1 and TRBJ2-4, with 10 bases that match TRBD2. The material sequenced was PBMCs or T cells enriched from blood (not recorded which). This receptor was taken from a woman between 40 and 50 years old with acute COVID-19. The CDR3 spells CASSATSGWIQYF. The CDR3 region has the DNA TGCGCCAGCAGCGCGACTAGCGGGTGGATTCAGTACTTC.